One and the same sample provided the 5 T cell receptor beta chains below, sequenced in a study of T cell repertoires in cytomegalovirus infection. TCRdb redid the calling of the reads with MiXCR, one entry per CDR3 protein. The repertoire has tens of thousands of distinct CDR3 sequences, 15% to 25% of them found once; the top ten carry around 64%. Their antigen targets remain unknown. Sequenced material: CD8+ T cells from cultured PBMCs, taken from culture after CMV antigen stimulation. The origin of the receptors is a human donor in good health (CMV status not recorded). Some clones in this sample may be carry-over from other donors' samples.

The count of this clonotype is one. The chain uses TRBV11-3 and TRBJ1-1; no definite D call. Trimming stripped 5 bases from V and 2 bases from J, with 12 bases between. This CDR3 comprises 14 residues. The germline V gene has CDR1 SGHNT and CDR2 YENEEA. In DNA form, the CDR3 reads TGTGCCAGCAGCCCCGGCTGGGGAAACACTGAAGCTTTCTTT. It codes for CASSPGWGNTEAFF.

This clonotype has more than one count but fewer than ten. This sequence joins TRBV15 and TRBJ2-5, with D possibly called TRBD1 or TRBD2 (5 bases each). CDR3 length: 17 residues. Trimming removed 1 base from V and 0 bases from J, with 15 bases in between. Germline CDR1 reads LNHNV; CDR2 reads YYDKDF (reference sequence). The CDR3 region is CATSRGPLGEYQETQYF. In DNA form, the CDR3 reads TGTGCCACCAGCAGAGGACCCCTGGGGGAGTACCAAGAGACCCAGTACTTC.

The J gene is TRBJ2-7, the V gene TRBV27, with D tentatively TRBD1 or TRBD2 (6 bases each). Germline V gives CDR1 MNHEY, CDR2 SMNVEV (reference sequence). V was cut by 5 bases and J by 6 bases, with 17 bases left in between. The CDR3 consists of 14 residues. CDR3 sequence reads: CASSTTGGRGEQYF. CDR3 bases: TGTGCCAGCAGTACAACCGGGGGCAGAGGCGAGCAGTACTTC.

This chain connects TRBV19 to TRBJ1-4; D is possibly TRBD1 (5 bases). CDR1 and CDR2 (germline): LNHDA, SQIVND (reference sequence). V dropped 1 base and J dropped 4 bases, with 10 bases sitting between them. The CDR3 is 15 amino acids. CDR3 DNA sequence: TGTGCCAGTAGTATAGGCGGGGGGATTAATGAAAAACTGTTTTTT. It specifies CASSIGGGINEKLFF.

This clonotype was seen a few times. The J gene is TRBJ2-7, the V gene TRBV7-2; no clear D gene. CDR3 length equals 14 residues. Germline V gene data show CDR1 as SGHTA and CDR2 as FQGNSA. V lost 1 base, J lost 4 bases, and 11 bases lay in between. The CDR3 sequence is CASSLGPLGYEQYF. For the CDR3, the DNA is TGTGCCAGCAGCTTAGGACCCTTAGGATACGAGCAGTACTTC.